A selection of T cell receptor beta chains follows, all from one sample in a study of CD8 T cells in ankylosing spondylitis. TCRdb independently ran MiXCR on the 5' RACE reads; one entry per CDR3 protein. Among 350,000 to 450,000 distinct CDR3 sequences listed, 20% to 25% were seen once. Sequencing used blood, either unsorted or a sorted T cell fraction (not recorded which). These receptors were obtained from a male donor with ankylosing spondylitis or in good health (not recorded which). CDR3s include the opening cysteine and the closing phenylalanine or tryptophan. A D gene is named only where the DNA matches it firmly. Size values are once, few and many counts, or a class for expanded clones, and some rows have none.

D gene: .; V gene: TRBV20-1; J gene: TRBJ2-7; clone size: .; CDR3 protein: CSARSGPGPYEQYF; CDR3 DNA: TGCAGTGCTCGATCCGGGCCTGGGCCCTACGAGCAGTACTTC
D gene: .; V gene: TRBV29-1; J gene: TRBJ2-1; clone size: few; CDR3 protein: CSALNNEQFF; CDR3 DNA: TGCAGCGCCCTGAACAATGAGCAGTTCTTC
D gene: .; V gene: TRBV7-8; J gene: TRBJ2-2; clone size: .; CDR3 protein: CASSATGKANTGELFF; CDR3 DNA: TGTGCCAGCAGCGCTACAGGGAAAGCGAACACCGGGGAGCTGTTTTTT
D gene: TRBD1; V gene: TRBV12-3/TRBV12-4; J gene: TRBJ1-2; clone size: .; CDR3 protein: CASSPIRTGGHGYTF; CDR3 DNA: TGTGCCAGCAGCCCCATTAGGACAGGGGGACACGGCTACACCTTC
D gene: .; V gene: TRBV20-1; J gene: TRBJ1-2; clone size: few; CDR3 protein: CSATRWPGVAYGYTF; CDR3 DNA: TGCAGTGCTACCCGATGGCCCGGTGTCGCCTATGGCTACACCTTC
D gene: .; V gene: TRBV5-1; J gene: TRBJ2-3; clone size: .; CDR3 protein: CASSLAIDKISDTQYF; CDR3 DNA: TGCGCCAGCAGCTTGGCGATAGATAAGATATCCGATACGCAGTATTTT
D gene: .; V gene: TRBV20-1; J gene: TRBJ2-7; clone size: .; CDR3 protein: CSAPQGWEWGYEQYF; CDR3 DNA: TGCAGTGCACCCCAGGGGTGGGAATGGGGCTACGAGCAGTACTTC
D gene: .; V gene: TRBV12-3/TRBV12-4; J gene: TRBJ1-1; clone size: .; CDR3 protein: CASNHREGTEAFF; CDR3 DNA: TGTGCCAGCAATCACAGGGAGGGCACTGAAGCTTTCTTT
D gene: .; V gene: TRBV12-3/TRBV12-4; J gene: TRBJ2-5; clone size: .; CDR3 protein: CASSLAFQETQYF; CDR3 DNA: TGTGCCAGCAGTTTGGCGTTCCAAGAGACCCAGTACTTC
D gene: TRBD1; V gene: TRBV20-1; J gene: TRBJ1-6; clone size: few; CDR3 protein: CSARAPGQVASPLHF; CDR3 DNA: TGCAGTGCTAGAGCCCCGGGACAGGTCGCTTCACCCCTCCACTTT
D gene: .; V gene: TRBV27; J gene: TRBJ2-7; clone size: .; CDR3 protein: CASSTQVSYEQYF; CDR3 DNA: TGTGCCAGCAGTACCCAGGTCTCCTACGAGCAGTACTTC
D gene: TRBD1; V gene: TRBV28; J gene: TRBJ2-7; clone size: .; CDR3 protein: CASKGQGDPYEQYF; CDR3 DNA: TGTGCCAGCAAGGGGCAGGGGGATCCCTACGAGCAGTACTTC
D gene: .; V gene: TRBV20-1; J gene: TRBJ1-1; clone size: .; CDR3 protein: CSARHGRGPDTEAFF; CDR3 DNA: TGCAGTGCTAGACATGGCAGGGGCCCTGACACTGAAGCTTTCTTT
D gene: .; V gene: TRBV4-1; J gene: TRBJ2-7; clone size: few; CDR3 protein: CASSQVGISYEQYF; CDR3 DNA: TGCGCCAGCAGCCAAGTGGGTATCTCCTACGAGCAGTACTTC
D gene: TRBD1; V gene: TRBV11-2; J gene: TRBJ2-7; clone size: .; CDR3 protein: CASSSWTGSDEQYF; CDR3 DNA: TGTGCCAGCAGCTCCTGGACAGGGAGCGACGAGCAGTACTTC
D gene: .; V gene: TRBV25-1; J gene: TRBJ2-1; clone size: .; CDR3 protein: CASNTGQSSYNEQFF; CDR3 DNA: TGTGCCAGCAACACGGGGCAGAGCTCCTACAATGAGCAGTTCTTC
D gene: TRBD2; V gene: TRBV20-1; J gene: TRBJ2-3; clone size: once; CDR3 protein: CSVNGGGRTDTQYF; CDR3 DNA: TGCAGTGTCAACGGCGGGGGGCGCACAGATACGCAGTATTTT
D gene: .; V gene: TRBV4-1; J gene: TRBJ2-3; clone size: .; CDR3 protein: CASSQPPGIADTQYF; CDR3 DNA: TGCGCCAGCAGCCAACCCCCAGGGATCGCAGATACGCAGTATTTT
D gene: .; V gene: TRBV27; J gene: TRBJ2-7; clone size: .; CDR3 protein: CASSLGGTGYEQYF; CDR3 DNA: TGTGCCAGCAGTTTAGGCGGTACCGGCTACGAGCAGTACTTC
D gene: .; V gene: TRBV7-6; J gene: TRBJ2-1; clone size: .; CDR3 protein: CASSLAGLASEQFF; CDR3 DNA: TGTGCCAGCAGCTTAGCGGGGCTAGCAAGTGAGCAGTTCTTC
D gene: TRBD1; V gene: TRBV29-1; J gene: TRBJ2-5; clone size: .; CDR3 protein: CSVPGQGQETQYF; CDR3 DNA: TGCAGCGTTCCGGGACAGGGACAAGAGACCCAGTACTTC
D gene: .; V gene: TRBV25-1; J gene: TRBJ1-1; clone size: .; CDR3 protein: CASSEGVENTEAFF; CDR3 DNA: TGTGCCAGCAGTGAAGGGGTCGAGAACACTGAAGCTTTCTTT
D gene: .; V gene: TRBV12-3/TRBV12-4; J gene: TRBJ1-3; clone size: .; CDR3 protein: CASSFGAFSRNTIYF; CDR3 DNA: TGTGCCAGCAGTTTTGGCGCCTTCTCTAGAAACACCATATATTTT
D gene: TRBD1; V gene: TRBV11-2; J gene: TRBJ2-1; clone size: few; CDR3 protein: CASSSGAWVGGDEQFF; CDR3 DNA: TGTGCCAGCAGCTCCGGCGCATGGGTAGGGGGCGATGAGCAGTTCTTC
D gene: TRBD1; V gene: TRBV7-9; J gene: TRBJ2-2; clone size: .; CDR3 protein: CASSIRDRGDGELFF; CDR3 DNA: TGTGCCAGCAGCATCCGGGACAGGGGTGACGGGGAGCTGTTTTTT
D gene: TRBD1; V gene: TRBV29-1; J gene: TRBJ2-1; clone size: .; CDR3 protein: CSVGPGTVDYNEQFF; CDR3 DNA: TGCAGCGTGGGGCCCGGGACAGTCGACTACAATGAGCAGTTCTTC
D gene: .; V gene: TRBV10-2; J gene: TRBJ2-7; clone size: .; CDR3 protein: CASREHNIDEQYF; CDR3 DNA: TGCGCCAGCAGGGAGCATAACATCGACGAGCAGTACTTC
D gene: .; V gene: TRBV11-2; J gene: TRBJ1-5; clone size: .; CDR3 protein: CASSPIGGHQPQHF; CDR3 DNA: TGTGCCAGCAGCCCCATAGGAGGGCATCAGCCCCAGCATTTT
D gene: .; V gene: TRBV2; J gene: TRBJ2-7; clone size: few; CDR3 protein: CASSVEYEQYF; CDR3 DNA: TGTGCCAGCAGTGTCGAGTACGAGCAGTACTTC
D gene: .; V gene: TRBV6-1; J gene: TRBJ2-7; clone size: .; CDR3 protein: CASSEWQSGSYEQYF; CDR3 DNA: TGTGCCAGCAGTGAATGGCAGTCTGGCTCCTACGAGCAGTACTTC
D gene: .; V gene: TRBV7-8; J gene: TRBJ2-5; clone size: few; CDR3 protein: CASSSRTAQETQYF; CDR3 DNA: TGTGCCAGCAGCTCAAGGACAGCTCAAGAGACCCAGTACTTC
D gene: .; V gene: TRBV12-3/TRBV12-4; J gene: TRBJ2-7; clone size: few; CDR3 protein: CASSLKSYEQYF; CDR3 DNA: TGTGCCAGCAGTTTAAAGTCCTACGAGCAGTACTTC
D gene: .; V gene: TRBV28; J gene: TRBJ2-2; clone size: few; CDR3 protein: CASSFQAEITGELFF; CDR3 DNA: TGTGCCAGCAGTTTCCAGGCAGAAATAACCGGGGAGCTGTTTTTT
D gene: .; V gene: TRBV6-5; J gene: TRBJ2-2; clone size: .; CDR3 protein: CASSYGRGPNTGELFF; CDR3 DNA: TGTGCCAGCAGTTACGGGCGGGGTCCGAACACCGGGGAGCTGTTTTTT
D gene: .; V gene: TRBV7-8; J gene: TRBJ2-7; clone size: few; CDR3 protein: CASSLSFGMYEQYF; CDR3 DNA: TGTGCCAGCAGCTTAAGTTTTGGGATGTACGAGCAGTACTTC
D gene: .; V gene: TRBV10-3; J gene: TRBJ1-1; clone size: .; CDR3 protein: CAISESLNTEAFF; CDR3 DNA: TGTGCCATCAGTGAGTCGCTGAACACTGAAGCTTTCTTT
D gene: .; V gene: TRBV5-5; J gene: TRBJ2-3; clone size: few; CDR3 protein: CASRPYFTDTQYF; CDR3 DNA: TGTGCCAGCAGGCCGTACTTCACAGATACGCAGTATTTT
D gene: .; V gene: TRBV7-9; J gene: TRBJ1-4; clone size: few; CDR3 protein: CASSFVTGQLNEKLFF; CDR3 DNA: TGTGCCAGCAGCTTCGTAACCGGACAGCTTAATGAAAAACTGTTTTTT
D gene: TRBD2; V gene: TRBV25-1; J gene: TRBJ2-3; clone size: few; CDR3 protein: CATSAGLAIADTQYF; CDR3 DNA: TGTGCCACCAGTGCCGGACTAGCGATCGCAGATACGCAGTATTTT
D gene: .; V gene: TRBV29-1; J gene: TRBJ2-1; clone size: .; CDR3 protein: CSVAARGEQFF; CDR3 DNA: TGCAGCGTTGCGGCGCGGGGTGAGCAGTTCTTC
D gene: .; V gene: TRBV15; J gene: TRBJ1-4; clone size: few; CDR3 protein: CATSRADSGEKLFF; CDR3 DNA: TGTGCCACCAGCAGAGCCGACAGTGGGGAAAAACTGTTTTTT
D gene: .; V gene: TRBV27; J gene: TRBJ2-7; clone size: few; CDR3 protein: CASSKNPSYEQYF; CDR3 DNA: TGTGCCAGCAGTAAGAACCCCTCCTACGAGCAGTACTTC
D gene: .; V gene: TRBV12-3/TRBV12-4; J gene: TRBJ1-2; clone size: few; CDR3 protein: CASVSGLGLGYGYTF; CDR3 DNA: TGTGCCAGCGTCTCGGGACTAGGGCTGGGCTATGGCTACACCTTC
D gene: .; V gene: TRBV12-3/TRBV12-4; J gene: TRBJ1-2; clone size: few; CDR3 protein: CASSAGEVSF; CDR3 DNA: TGTGCCAGCAGTGCTGGGGAAGTCTCCTTC
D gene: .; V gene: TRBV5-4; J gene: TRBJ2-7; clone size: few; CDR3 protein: CASSLPPDYEQYF; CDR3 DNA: TGTGCCAGCAGCCTACCGCCAGACTACGAGCAGTACTTC
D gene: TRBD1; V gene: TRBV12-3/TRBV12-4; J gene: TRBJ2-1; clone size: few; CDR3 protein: CASSQARQGRYNEQFF; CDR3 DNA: TGTGCCAGCAGCCAAGCTAGACAGGGGCGATACAATGAGCAGTTCTTC
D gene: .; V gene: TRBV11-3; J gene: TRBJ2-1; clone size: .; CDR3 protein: CASSLDSGEGEQFF; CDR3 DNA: TGTGCCAGCAGCTTAGATTCTGGGGAAGGTGAGCAGTTCTTC
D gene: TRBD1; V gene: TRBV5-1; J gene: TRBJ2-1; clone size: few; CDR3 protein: CASSPDREYNEQFF; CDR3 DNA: TGCGCCAGCAGCCCCGACAGGGAATACAATGAGCAGTTCTTC
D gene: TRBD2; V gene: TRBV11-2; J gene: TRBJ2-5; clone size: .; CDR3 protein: CASSLVSASGKETQYF; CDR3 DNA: TGTGCCAGCAGCTTAGTCTCGGCTAGCGGGAAAGAGACCCAGTACTTC
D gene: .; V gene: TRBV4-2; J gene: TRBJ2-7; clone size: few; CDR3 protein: CASSQAVFTATYEQYF; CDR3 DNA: TGTGCCAGCAGCCAAGCTGTGTTCACCGCGACCTACGAGCAGTACTTC
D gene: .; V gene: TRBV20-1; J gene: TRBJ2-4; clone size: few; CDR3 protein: CSASPGEWAKNIQYF; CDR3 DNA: TGCAGTGCTAGCCCGGGGGAGTGGGCCAAAAACATTCAGTACTTC
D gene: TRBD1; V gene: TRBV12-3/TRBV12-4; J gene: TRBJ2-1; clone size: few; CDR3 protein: CASWTGGYNEQFF; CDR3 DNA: TGTGCCAGCTGGACAGGGGGATACAATGAGCAGTTCTTC
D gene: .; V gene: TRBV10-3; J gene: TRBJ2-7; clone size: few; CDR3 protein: CAISEWGYEYEQYF; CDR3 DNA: TGTGCCATCAGTGAGTGGGGCTATGAGTACGAGCAGTACTTC
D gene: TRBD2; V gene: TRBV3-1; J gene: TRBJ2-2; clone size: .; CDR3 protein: CASSPGGGPGELFF; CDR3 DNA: TGTGCCAGCAGCCCGGGAGGAGGCCCCGGGGAGCTGTTTTTT
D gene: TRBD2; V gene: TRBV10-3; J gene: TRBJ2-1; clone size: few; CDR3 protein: CAINGGDNEQFF; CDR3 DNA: TGTGCCATCAACGGGGGGGACAATGAGCAGTTCTTC